The following is a T cell receptor beta chain sequence with its context. What it recognizes is unknown. This sample was taken from a study of cytomegalovirus exposure and HLA in healthy donors. Primers for the PCR totalled 60 Vbeta and 13 Jbeta. Repertoires were generated with immunoSEQ multiplex PCR, while TCRdb's copy carries only in-frame clones and drops some. Among 200,000 or so clones listed, around 80% were seen once. Trimming stripped 2 bases from V and 4 bases from J, with 8 bases between. The CDR3 is 13 amino acids. From germline, CDR1 is MNHNY and CDR2 SVGAGI (reference sequence). Broader study findings: DRB1 showed the most TCR associations and HLA-C the fewest in a later analysis, as rates varied by HLA locus.

This sequence originates from a girl aged 2 to 10 in good health and CMV-seronegative. Sequencing used PBMCs. The V gene is TRBV6-6, the J gene TRBJ1-1; D uncertain. The CDR3 spells CASSYMGSTEAFF. The DNA of the CDR3 is TGTGCCAGCAGTTACATGGGGAGCACTGAAGCTTTCTTT.